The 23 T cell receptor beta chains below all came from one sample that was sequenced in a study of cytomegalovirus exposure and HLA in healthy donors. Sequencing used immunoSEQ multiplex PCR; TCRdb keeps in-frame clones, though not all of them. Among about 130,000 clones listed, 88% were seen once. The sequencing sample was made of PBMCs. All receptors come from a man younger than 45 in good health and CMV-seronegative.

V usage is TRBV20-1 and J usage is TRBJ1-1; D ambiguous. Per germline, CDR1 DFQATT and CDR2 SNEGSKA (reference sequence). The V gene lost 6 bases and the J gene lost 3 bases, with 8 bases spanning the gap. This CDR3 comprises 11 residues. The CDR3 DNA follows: TGCAGTGCCCCACATGACACTGAAGCTTTCTTT. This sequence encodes CSAPHDTEAFF.

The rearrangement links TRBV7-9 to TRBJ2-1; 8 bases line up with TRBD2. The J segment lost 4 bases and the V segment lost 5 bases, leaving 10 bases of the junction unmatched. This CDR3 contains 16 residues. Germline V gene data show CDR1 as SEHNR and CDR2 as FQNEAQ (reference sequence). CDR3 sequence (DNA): TGTGCCAGCAGCCACCTATATGCGGGAGGATACAATGAGCAGTTCTTC. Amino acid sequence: CASSHLYAGGYNEQFF.

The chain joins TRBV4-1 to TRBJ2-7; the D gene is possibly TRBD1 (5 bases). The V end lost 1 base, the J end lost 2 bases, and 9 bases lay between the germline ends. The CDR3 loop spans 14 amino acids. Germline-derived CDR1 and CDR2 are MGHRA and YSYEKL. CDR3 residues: CASSQGDRAYEQYF. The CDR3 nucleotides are TGCGCCAGCAGCCAAGGAGACAGAGCCTACGAGCAGTACTTC.

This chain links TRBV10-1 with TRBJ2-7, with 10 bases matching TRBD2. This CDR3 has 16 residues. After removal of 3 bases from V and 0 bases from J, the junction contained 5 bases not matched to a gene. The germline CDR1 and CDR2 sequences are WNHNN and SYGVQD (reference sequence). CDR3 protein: CASSDMTSGSSYEQYF. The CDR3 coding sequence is TGCGCCAGCAGTGATATGACTAGCGGGTCCTCCTACGAGCAGTACTTC.

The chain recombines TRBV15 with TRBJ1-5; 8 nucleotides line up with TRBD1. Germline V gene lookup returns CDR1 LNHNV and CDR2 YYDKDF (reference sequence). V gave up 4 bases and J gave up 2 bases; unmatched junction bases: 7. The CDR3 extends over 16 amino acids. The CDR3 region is CATSNGQGYGNQPQHF. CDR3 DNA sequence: TGTGCCACCAGCAACGGACAGGGCTATGGCAATCAGCCCCAGCATTTT.

This CDR3 is CASRPSGQETQYF. The CDR3 DNA follows: TGCGCCAGCAGACCCAGCGGTCAAGAGACCCAGTACTTC. V is TRBV10-1 and J is TRBJ2-5; possibly TRBD2 for D (5 bases). This CDR3 has 13 amino acids. Per germline, CDR1 WNHNN and CDR2 SYGVQD (reference sequence). The V end lost 6 bases, the J end lost 2 bases, and 10 bases lay between the germline ends.

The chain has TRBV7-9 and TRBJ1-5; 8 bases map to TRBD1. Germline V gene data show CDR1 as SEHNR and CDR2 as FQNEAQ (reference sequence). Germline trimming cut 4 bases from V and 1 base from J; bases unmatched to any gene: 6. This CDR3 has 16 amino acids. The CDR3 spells CASSYETGVSNQPQHF. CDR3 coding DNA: TGTGCCAGCAGCTATGAGACAGGGGTCAGCAATCAGCCCCAGCATTTT.

The CDR3 loop reads CASSDNLAYEQYF. The CDR3 coding sequence is TGTGCCAGCAGCGACAATTTAGCCTACGAGCAGTACTTC. The J gene is TRBJ2-7, the V gene TRBV6-5; the D is unclear. The germline V gene encodes CDR1 MNHEY and CDR2 SVGAGI. The CDR3 length is 13 residues. Between the trimmed V and J ends, which lost 6 bases and 2 bases, there was a span of 11 bases.

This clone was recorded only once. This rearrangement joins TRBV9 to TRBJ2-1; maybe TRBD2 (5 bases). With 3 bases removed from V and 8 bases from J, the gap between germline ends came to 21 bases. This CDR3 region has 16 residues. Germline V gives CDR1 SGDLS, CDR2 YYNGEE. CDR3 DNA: TGTGCCAGCAGCGGAGCGAATGGGGAGCCTCCGGATGAGCAGTTCTTC. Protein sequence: CASSGANGEPPDEQFF.

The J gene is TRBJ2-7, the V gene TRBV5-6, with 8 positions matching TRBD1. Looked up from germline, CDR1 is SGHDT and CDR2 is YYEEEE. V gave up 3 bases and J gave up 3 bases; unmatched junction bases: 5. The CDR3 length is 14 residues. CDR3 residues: CASSYDRGSYEQYF. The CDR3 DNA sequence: TGTGCCAGCAGCTATGACAGGGGAAGCTACGAGCAGTACTTC.

In DNA, the CDR3 is TGTGCCAGCAGTTACACAGCCTACTATGGCTACACCTTC. Protein sequence: CASSYTAYYGYTF. The gene calls are TRBV6-5 and TRBJ1-2; no firm D call. The CDR3 has 13 amino acids. Trimming cost V 2 bases and J 3 bases, with 7 bases left between them. Looked up from germline, CDR1 is MNHEY and CDR2 is SVGAGI.

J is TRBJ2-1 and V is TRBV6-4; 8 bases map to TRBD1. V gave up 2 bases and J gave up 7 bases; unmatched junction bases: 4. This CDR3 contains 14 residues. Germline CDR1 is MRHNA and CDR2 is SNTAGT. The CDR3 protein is CASSDRRQGNEQFF. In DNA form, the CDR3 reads TGTGCCAGCAGTGACAGAAGACAGGGGAATGAGCAGTTCTTC.

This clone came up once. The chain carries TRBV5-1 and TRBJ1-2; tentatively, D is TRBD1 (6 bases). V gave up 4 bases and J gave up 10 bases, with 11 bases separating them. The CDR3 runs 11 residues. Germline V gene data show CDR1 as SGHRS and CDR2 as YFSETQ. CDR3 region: CASSPGHSYTF. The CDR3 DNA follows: TGCGCCAGCAGCCCGGGACATTCCTACACCTTC.

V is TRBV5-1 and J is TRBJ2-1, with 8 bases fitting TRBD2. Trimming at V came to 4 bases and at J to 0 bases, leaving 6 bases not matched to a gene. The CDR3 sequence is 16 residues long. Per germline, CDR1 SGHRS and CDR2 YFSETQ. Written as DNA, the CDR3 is TGCGCCAGCAGCGTCGAACTAGCGGACTCCTACAATGAGCAGTTCTTC. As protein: CASSVELADSYNEQFF. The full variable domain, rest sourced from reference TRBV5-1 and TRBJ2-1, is KAGVTQTPRYLIKTRGQQVTLSCSPISGHRSVSWYQQTPGQGLQFLFEYFSETQRNKGNFPGRFSGRQFSNSRSEMNVSTLELGDSALYLCASSVELADSYNEQFFGPGTRLTVL.

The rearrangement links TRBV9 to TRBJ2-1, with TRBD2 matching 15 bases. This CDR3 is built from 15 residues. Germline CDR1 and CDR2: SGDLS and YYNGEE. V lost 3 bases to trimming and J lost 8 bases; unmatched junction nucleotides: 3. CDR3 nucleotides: TGTGCCAGCAGCGCCCGGACTAGCGGGAGGGATGAGCAGTTCTTC. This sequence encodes CASSARTSGRDEQFF.

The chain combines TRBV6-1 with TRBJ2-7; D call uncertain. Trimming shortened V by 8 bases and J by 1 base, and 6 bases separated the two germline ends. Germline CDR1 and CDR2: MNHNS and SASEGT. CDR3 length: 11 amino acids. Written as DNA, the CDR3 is TGTGCCAGCGTCTCGTCCTACGAGCAGTACTTC. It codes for CASVSSYEQYF.

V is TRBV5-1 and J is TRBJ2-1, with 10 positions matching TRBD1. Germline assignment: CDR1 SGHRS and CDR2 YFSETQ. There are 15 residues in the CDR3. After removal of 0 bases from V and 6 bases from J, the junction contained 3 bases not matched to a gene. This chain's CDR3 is CASSLGGTGVNEQFF. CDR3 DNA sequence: TGCGCCAGCAGCTTGGGAGGGACAGGGGTCAATGAGCAGTTCTTC.

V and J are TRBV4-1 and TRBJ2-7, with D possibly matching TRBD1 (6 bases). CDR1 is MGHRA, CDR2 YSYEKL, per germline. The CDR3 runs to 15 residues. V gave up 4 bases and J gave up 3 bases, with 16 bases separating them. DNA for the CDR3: TGCGCCAGCAGCCTAAGACAGGAGAAAGTCTACGAGCAGTACTTC. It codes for CASSLRQEKVYEQYF.

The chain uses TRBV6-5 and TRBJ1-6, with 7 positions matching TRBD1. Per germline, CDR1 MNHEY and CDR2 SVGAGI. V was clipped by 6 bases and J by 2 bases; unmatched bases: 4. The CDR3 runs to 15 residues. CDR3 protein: CASRIDRAYNSPLHF. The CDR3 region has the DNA TGTGCCAGCAGAATCGACAGGGCCTATAATTCACCCCTCCACTTT.

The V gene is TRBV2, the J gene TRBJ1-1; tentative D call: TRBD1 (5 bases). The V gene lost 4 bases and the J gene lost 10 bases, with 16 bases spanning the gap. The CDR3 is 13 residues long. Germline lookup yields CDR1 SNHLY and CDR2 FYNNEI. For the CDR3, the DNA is TGTGCCAGCAGTGCCCAGGAGGGAAGGGGAGCTTTCTTT. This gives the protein CASSAQEGRGAFF.

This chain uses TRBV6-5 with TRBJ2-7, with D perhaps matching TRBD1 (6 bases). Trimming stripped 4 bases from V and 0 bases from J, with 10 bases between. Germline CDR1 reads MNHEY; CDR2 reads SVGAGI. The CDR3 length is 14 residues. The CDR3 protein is CASSSRDNSYEQYF. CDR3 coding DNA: TGTGCCAGCAGTTCTCGGGACAACTCCTACGAGCAGTACTTC.

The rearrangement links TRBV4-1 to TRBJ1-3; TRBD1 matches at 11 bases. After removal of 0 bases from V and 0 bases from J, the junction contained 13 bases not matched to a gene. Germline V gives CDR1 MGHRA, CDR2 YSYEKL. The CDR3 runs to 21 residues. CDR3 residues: CASSQEVGGQGALSSGNTIYF. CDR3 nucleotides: TGCGCCAGCAGCCAAGAGGTCGGAGGACAGGGGGCCTTGAGCTCTGGAAACACCATATATTTT.

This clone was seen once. CDR3 loop: CASSEVSAAEAFF. In nucleotides, the CDR3 is TGTGCCAGCAGTGAAGTGAGCGCGGCTGAAGCTTTCTTT. V and J are TRBV2 and TRBJ1-1, with D hard to call. Germline V gene sequence: CDR1 SNHLY, CDR2 FYNNEI. The CDR3 covers 13 residues. The V end lost 1 base, the J end lost 6 bases, and 9 bases lay between the germline ends.